The 18 T cell receptor beta chains presented below share a single source sample, sequenced in a study of T cell responses to AZD1222 COVID-19 vaccine (dated by TCRdb to the early 2020s). The library relied on the immunoSEQ multiplex PCR assay. Held by TCRdb, this immuneACCESS table contains in-frame sequences only and omits some clones. Under half of the omission traces to an unresolved V gene where checked; the cause of the rest is unknown. Present in this sample are about 120,000 clones, around 83% of which were seen just once. The top ten constitute approximately 26% of the sample. The time point label for this specimen denotes: about 28 days (+/-7) after the second vaccine dose. The source was peripheral blood, collected 28 days after the second AZD1222 dose. The receptors were gathered from an adult who received the AZD1222 COVID-19 vaccine.

This clone was recorded a few times. The V call is TRBV18, the J call TRBJ1-2; no firm D call. This CDR3 is built from 13 residues. CDR1 is KGHSH, CDR2 LQKENI, per germline. V lost 3 bases and J 2 bases, leaving 7 bases between the germline ends. The CDR3 DNA reads as TGTGCCAGCTCACCTTCAGAGAACTATGGCTACACCTTC. Its translation is CASSPSENYGYTF.

This chain connects TRBV10-1 to TRBJ2-2; D unclear. This CDR3 has 13 amino acids. Trimming removed 6 bases from V and 3 bases from J, with 8 bases in between. The V gene's germline CDR1 is WNHNN and CDR2 SYGVQD (reference sequence). The CDR3 reads CASSDGYTGELFF. The CDR3 bases are TGCGCCAGCAGCGACGGTTACACCGGGGAGCTGTTTTTT.

The chain uses TRBV6-5 and TRBJ1-5; 8 bases match TRBD1. Germline V gene sequence: CDR1 MNHEY, CDR2 SVGAGI. J lost 2 bases, V lost 4 bases, and 7 bases had no gene match. This CDR3 has 16 amino acids. The CDR3 nucleotides are TGTGCCAGCAGTTCTTATGGACAGGGTGGCAATCAGCCCCAGCATTTT. This sequence encodes CASSSYGQGGNQPQHF.

The table lists this clone with a few counts. The chain has TRBV30 and TRBJ1-6; D unclear. The CDR3 sequence is 14 residues long. The V end was cut by 2 bases, the J end by 7 bases, with 12 bases between. Germline V gene sequence: CDR1 GTSNPN, CDR2 SVGIG (reference sequence). CDR3 nucleotides: TGTGCCTGGAGTCGGGGTATGGGGAATTCACCCCTCCACTTT. This codes for CAWSRGMGNSPLHF.

V and J are TRBV4-2 and TRBJ2-3; the match to TRBD2 covers 10 bases. From germline, CDR1 is LGHNA and CDR2 YNFKEQ. This CDR3 region has 16 residues. V lost 5 bases to trimming and J lost 4 bases; unmatched junction nucleotides: 9. CDR3 sequence (DNA): TGTGCCAGCAGCGGTGAAGCGGGGGGGCCTGCAGATACGCAGTATTTT. This codes for CASSGEAGGPADTQYF.

V and J are TRBV24-1 and TRBJ2-6; TRBD2 is a possible D gene (5 bases). The germline V and J ends were trimmed by 4 bases and 4 bases, with 25 bases remaining between them. The CDR3 consists of 20 residues. CDR1 and CDR2 (germline): KGHDR, SFDVKD. In nucleotides, the CDR3 is TGTGCCACCAGTGACTCTCCCGTCGCGAGGGATCTGAGAGGGGCCAACGTCCTGACTTTC. Its protein product is CATSDSPVARDLRGANVLTF.

The rearrangement uses TRBV7-2 and TRBJ2-3, with D uncertain. Trimming pared 1 base from V and 5 bases from J, leaving 13 bases between. Germline assignment: CDR1 SGHTA and CDR2 FQGNSA. The CDR3 contains 15 residues. The DNA for the CDR3 is TGTGCCAGCAGCTTAGTTCGGCAGCTGGGAGATACGCAGTATTTT. Amino acid sequence: CASSLVRQLGDTQYF.

This chain links TRBV2 with TRBJ1-1, with 7 bases identical to TRBD1. CDR1 and CDR2 from the germline V gene are SNHLY and FYNNEI. V lost 3 bases and J lost 0; bases outside the gene matches: 4. This CDR3 spans 15 amino acids. CDR3 nucleotides: TGTGCCAGCAGTGATGGACAGGTGATGAACACTGAAGCTTTCTTT. Protein: CASSDGQVMNTEAFF.

The chain carries TRBV7-6 and TRBJ1-6; D is unresolved. CDR3 size: 13 residues. In germline, CDR1 is SGHVS, CDR2 FNYEAQ. Deletions cut 1 base from V and 7 bases from J, with 5 bases between. The CDR3 DNA is TGTGCCAGCAGCTTAGGGTTCAATTCACCCCTCCACTTT. Protein product: CASSLGFNSPLHF.

The genes are TRBV11-2 and TRBJ1-6; 7 bases fit TRBD1. Per germline, CDR1 SGHAT and CDR2 FQNNGV. The CDR3 spans 16 residues. The V gene end was trimmed by 5 bases and the J gene end by 7 bases; junction bases not matched to a gene: 11. CDR3 sequence reads: CASSPPRGGPNSPLHF. In DNA form, the CDR3 reads TGTGCCAGCAGCCCACCCAGGGGGGGACCGAATTCACCCCTCCACTTT. The full variable domain, completed using reference TRBV11-2 and TRBJ1-6, is EAGVAQSPRYKIIEKRQSVAFWCNPISGHATLYWYQQILGQGPKLLIQFQNNGVVDDSQLPKDRFSAERLKGVDSTLKIQPAKLEDSAVYLCASSPPRGGPNSPLHFGNGTRLTVT.

The chain uses TRBV11-2 and TRBJ2-7; D is unclear. Trimming removed 1 base at V and 2 bases at J, with 6 bases between. In germline, CDR1 is SGHAT, CDR2 FQNNGV. This CDR3 is built from 13 residues. The CDR3 is CASSLGVTYEQYF. CDR3 DNA sequence: TGTGCCAGCAGCTTAGGGGTTACCTACGAGCAGTACTTC. The full variable domain, with the rest looked up from reference TRBV11-2 and TRBJ2-7, is EAGVAQSPRYKIIEKRQSVAFWCNPISGHATLYWYQQILGQGPKLLIQFQNNGVVDDSQLPKDRFSAERLKGVDSTLKIQPAKLEDSAVYLCASSLGVTYEQYFGPGTRLTVT.

This clone was observed a handful of times. V is TRBV7-3 and J is TRBJ1-5, with D unresolved. From germline, CDR1 is SGHTA and CDR2 FQGTGA. Trimming took 0 bases from V and 3 from J, leaving 30 bases between them. This CDR3 has 22 amino acids. The CDR3 here is CASSLTFGSISGTPRHNQPQHF. CDR3 in DNA: TGTGCCAGCAGCTTAACGTTTGGATCTATCTCCGGAACCCCTAGGCACAATCAGCCCCAGCATTTT.

The chain couples TRBV27 to TRBJ1-1, with a possible D match to TRBD1 (6 bases). CDR1 and CDR2 from the germline V gene are MNHEY and SMNVEV (reference sequence). The V end lost 2 bases, the J end lost 6 bases, and 13 bases lay between the germline ends. This CDR3 comprises 14 residues. This CDR3 reads CASSLNPGVPEAFF. The CDR3 DNA reads TGTGCCAGCAGTTTAAACCCAGGGGTCCCTGAAGCTTTCTTT.

This chain joins TRBV6-5 and TRBJ1-3, with TRBD1 matching over 7 bases. Germline V gives CDR1 MNHEY, CDR2 SVGAGI. V was pared by 4 bases and J by 0 bases, with 3 bases of the junction left unmatched. This CDR3 has 15 amino acids. The CDR3 is CASSFGTDSGNTIYF. The CDR3 DNA is TGTGCCAGCAGTTTTGGGACAGACTCTGGAAACACCATATATTTT.

The chain recombines TRBV28 with TRBJ1-1, with D tentatively TRBD1 (5 bases). The CDR3 spans 14 residues. Germline assignment: CDR1 MDHEN and CDR2 SYDVKM. V lost 6 bases, J lost 4 bases, and 15 bases lay in between. In nucleotides, the CDR3 is TGTGCCAGCAGCTCCGGGGGAACGATCACTGAAGCTTTCTTT. Translation: CASSSGGTITEAFF.

This sequence joins TRBV2 and TRBJ1-5, with a possible D match to TRBD1 (6 bases). Germline V CDR1 and CDR2: SNHLY, FYNNEI. Deletions cut 4 bases from V and 6 bases from J, with 13 bases between. This CDR3 has 14 residues. Here the CDR3 DNA reads TGTGCCAGCAGTGGGAACAGGGATCCTCAGCCCCAGCATTTT. It translates to CASSGNRDPQPQHF.

The V and J genes are TRBV3-1 (or the pseudogene TRBV3-2) and TRBJ1-1; D uncertain. This CDR3 contains 15 residues. CDR1 and CDR2 (germline): LGHDT, YNNKEL (reference sequence). The V and J ends lost 4 bases and 1 base respectively, with 13 bases between them. As DNA, the CDR3 is TGTGCCAGCAGCCCCCAAAGGGTGGGGAACACTGAAGCTTTCTTT. It is translated as CASSPQRVGNTEAFF.

The chain employs TRBV3-1 (or the pseudogene TRBV3-2) and TRBJ1-5; unclear D gene. V lost 4 bases to trimming and J lost 5 bases, with 9 bases between them. Germline CDR1 and CDR2: LGHDT and YNNKEL (reference sequence). This CDR3 has 13 residues. The CDR3 is CASSRFYDQPQHF. The CDR3 DNA is TGTGCCAGCAGCCGATTTTACGATCAGCCCCAGCATTTT.